The present T cell receptor (beta chain) was sequenced within a study of T cell responses to AZD1222 COVID-19 vaccine. Findings and caveats of the study: Donor demographics were predominantly white British with a female majority; clonal diversity may be underestimated. Variant regions that are unmutated are reportedly the target of nearly half of spike-specific TCRs.

V was clipped by 8 bases and J by 2 bases, with 16 bases between them. The CDR3 sequence is 15 residues long. CDR1 MDHEN and CDR2 SYDVKM come from the germline V gene. TCRdb's copy holds only in-frame clones and misses some; the assay was immunoSEQ multiplex PCR. The sample has about 130,000 clones, approximately 93% seen once. Worth noting for this clone: The antigen is not known.

The chain carries TRBV28 and TRBJ1-5; a weak D match, TRBD1 (6 bases). The sample in question was peripheral blood, obtained on day 0 of AZD1222 vaccination. The receptor was isolated from an adult in good health. The CDR3 region is CASQSPAGGNQPQHF. CDR3 in DNA: TGTGCCAGCCAATCCCCGGCAGGGGGCAATCAGCCCCAGCATTTT.